Listed here is a single T cell receptor beta chain. The antigen is unknown. This specimen belongs to a study of identical twins. Study observations and caveats: The conclusions drew on cross-sectional statistical analysis instead of tracking the same donors.

This CDR3 comprises 17 residues. Per germline, CDR1 SGHKS and CDR2 YYEKEE (reference sequence). V lost 6 bases and J 1 base, leaving 22 bases between the germline ends. A universal primer site was created by template switching, with the cDNA bearing unique molecular identifiers. TCRdb fed the 5' RACE reads into MiXCR, producing one record per CDR3 protein. This sample has roughly 290,000 distinct CDR3 sequences, with 6.5% to 9.5% found just once. Separately, the same data were catalogued under a study of yellow fever vaccine responses in identical twins. That report adds: Twins' vaccine T cell response reportedly seemed partly convergent, partly personalized.

The receptor was derived from a woman aged 18-30 years in good health. The chain recombines TRBV5-5 with TRBJ2-5; unclear D gene. The specimen was memory (CD45RO+) T cells sorted from blood. The CDR3 spells CASTLHARATFQETQYF. The CDR3, as DNA: TGTGCCAGCACCTTACACGCCCGGGCCACTTTCCAAGAGACCCAGTACTTC. The whole variable domain, remainder taken from reference TRBV5-5 and TRBJ2-5, is DAGVTQSPTHLIKTRGQQVTLRCSPISGHKSVSWYQQVLGQGPQFIFQYYEKEERGRGNFPDRFSARQFPNYSSELNVNALLLGDSALYLCASTLHARATFQETQYFGPGTRLLVL.